The table lists the clone carrying this T cell receptor (beta chain) with a few counts. Its target is unknown. What was sequenced were expressed TCRB transcripts, since all of the isolated RNA had been reverse transcribed. An average approximately 3.5 million reads came from naive, central memory and regulatory T cell samples. Generated by immunoSEQ multiplex PCR, the TCRdb table keeps only in-frame clones and is missing some. This table holds approximately 300,000 clones, approximately 9.9% found once. This sample is part of a study of beta chain features in type 1 diabetes. The overall study: Patients and healthy donors were similar in age, gender and cell yields. General study points: The naive, central memory and Treg TCRB repertoires of patients appeared to be more similar to one another than those of healthy donors. It was possible that PCR favored shorter templates, equally so in patients and controls.

V lost 0 bases and J lost 3, with 5 bases in between. The CDR3 covers 13 residues. The germline V gene encodes CDR1 SGHRS and CDR2 YFSETQ. This sequence was found in a woman aged 25 to 39 in good health. The specimen sequenced was naive CD4+ T cells from blood. This rearrangement joins TRBV5-1 to TRBJ2-3; no definite D call. The chain's CDR3 is CASSLEITDTQYF. CDR3 nucleotides: TGCGCCAGCAGCTTGGAAATAACAGATACGCAGTATTTT.